Listed here are 14 T cell receptor beta chains from one sample, sequenced in a study of T-cell memory formation after mild COVID-19. TCRdb passed the 5' RACE reads through MiXCR, listing each CDR3 protein once. The table lists roughly 170,000 distinct CDR3 sequences, approximately 17% of them singletons, with 3.9% in the top ten. Sequencing was done on a sample of PBMCs or a T cell subset sorted from them (not recorded which). The receptors derive from a man aged 18 to 30 who had mild COVID-19 (a few samples of this study predate the infection). Cell type and time point are not known.

The genes are TRBV2 and TRBJ2-1; D call uncertain. Germline V gene lookup returns CDR1 SNHLY and CDR2 FYNNEI. The CDR3 is made up of 14 amino acids. V was shortened by 8 bases and J by 4 bases, with 15 bases between the two germline ends. In nucleotides, the CDR3 is TGTGCCAGCCAACCCCCGGCTGGTTACAATGAGCAGTTCTTC. It translates to CASQPPAGYNEQFF. The complete variable domain, with remaining parts taken from reference TRBV2 and TRBJ2-1, reads EPEVTQTPSHQVTQMGQEVILRCVPISNHLYFYWYRQILGQKVEFLVSFYNNEISEKSEIFDDQFSVERPDGSNFTLKIRSTKLEDSAMYFCASQPPAGYNEQFFGPGTRLTVL.

This clonotype was counted only a few times. The V call is TRBV5-6, the J call TRBJ1-2; 9 nucleotides align to TRBD1. This CDR3 has 12 amino acids. CDR1 is SGHDT and CDR2 is YYEEEE in the germline V gene. V lost 7 bases to trimming and J lost 4 bases; unmatched junction nucleotides: 2. The CDR3 loop reads CASRGQGYGYTF. CDR3 sequence (DNA): TGTGCCAGCCGGGGACAGGGCTATGGCTACACCTTC.

This clonotype was found a few times. As DNA, the CDR3 is TGTGCCAGCAGGGGTTCCTGGCGTGGCTACACCTTC. Translation: CASRGSWRGYTF. The chain recombines TRBV6-2 or TRBV6-3 with TRBJ1-2, with D hard to call. Between the trimmed V and J ends, which lost 6 bases and 7 bases, there was a span of 12 bases. Germline V gene lookup returns CDR1 MNHEY and CDR2 SVGEGT. The CDR3 has 12 residues.

The table lists this clonotype with a few counts. The genes are TRBV20-1 and TRBJ2-7; D may be TRBD2 (6 bases). The CDR3 consists of 13 residues. Looked up from germline, CDR1 is DFQATT and CDR2 is SNEGSKA (reference sequence). Trimming removed 4 bases from V and 8 bases from J, with 18 bases in between. The CDR3 loop reads CSATGLSTIKQYV. As DNA, the CDR3 is TGCAGTGCTACGGGACTCTCGACTATAAAGCAGTACGTC.

The table lists this clonotype with many counts. V is TRBV7-9 and J is TRBJ2-2; D unresolved. The CDR3 runs to 13 residues. Germline V lookup: CDR1 SEHNR, CDR2 FQNEAQ (reference sequence). Deletions cut 5 bases from V and 6 bases from J, with 10 bases between. CDR3: CASSTFDAGELFF. The CDR3, as DNA: TGTGCCAGCAGCACCTTTGACGCCGGGGAGCTGTTTTTT.

This sequence joins TRBV9 and TRBJ2-3; perhaps TRBD2 as D (7 bases). The CDR3 has 17 amino acids. Per germline, CDR1 SGDLS and CDR2 YYNGEE. Deletions cut 2 bases from V and 0 bases from J, with 16 bases between. CDR3 in DNA: TGTGCCAGCAGCGTGCAAATCGGGGGGCCTAGCACAGATACGCAGTATTTT. Translating gives CASSVQIGGPSTDTQYF.

This clonotype was counted between two and nine times. The chain has TRBV5-1 and TRBJ1-5; D unresolved. CDR1 is SGHRS and CDR2 is YFSETQ in the germline V gene. The CDR3 extends over 15 amino acids. V lost 6 bases, J lost 2 bases, and 15 bases lay in between. CDR3 sequence (DNA): TGCGCCAGCACCCCCGGTCCGGCCGGCAATCAGCCCCAGCATTTT. Translation gives CASTPGPAGNQPQHF. The full variable domain, rest sourced from reference TRBV5-1 and TRBJ1-5, is KAGVTQTPRYLIKTRGQQVTLSCSPISGHRSVSWYQQTPGQGLQFLFEYFSETQRNKGNFPGRFSGRQFSNSRSEMNVSTLELGDSALYLCASTPGPAGNQPQHFGDGTRLSIL.

CDR3 bases: TGCGCCAGCACTAGCGGGGACTCCTACAATGAGCAGTTCTTC. Translating gives CASTSGDSYNEQFF. V usage is TRBV5-1 and J usage is TRBJ2-1, with 9 bases that match TRBD2. Trimming cost V 6 bases and J 0 bases; bases outside gene matches: 1. In germline, CDR1 is SGHRS, CDR2 YFSETQ. This CDR3 has 14 residues. Supplemented by reference TRBV5-1 and TRBJ2-1, the full variable domain reads KAGVTQTPRYLIKTRGQQVTLSCSPISGHRSVSWYQQTPGQGLQFLFEYFSETQRNKGNFPGRFSGRQFSNSRSEMNVSTLELGDSALYLCASTSGDSYNEQFFGPGTRLTVL.

This clonotype was found a few times. The chain combines TRBV5-1 with TRBJ2-3, with D maybe TRBD2 (6 bases). Germline CDR1 and CDR2: SGHRS and YFSETQ. Trimming left V 8 bases short and J 3 bases short, with 13 bases between. This CDR3 is built from 13 residues. In DNA, the CDR3 is TGCGCCAGTGCGGGACCAAATACAGATACGCAGTATTTT. It translates to CASAGPNTDTQYF. Drawing the rest from reference TRBV5-1 and TRBJ2-3, the complete variable domain is KAGVTQTPRYLIKTRGQQVTLSCSPISGHRSVSWYQQTPGQGLQFLFEYFSETQRNKGNFPGRFSGRQFSNSRSEMNVSTLELGDSALYLCASAGPNTDTQYFGPGTRLTVL.

V and J are TRBV20-1 and TRBJ1-4; tentatively, D is TRBD1 (5 bases). Per the germline V gene, CDR1 is DFQATT and CDR2 is SNEGSKA (reference sequence). The ends were cut back, 5 bases at V and 8 bases at J, with 12 bases in the middle. CDR3 length: 12 residues. This CDR3 reads CSARGWGEKLFF. CDR3 nucleotide sequence: TGCAGTGCTCGGGGTTGGGGGGAAAAACTGTTTTTT.

The rearrangement joins TRBV12-3 or TRBV12-4 to TRBJ2-5; the D is unclear. This CDR3 spans 14 amino acids. Trimming stripped 1 base from V and 7 bases from J, with 13 bases between. The CDR3 here is CASSLEALLGTQYF. The CDR3 DNA reads as TGTGCCAGCAGTTTAGAAGCTCTCTTAGGGACCCAGTACTTC.

This sequence joins TRBV5-1 and TRBJ2-2; perhaps TRBD2 as D (5 bases). This CDR3 spans 13 amino acids. The V gene lost 5 bases and the J gene lost 3 bases, with 8 bases spanning the gap. Germline values: CDR1 SGHRS, CDR2 YFSETQ. CDR3 sequence (DNA): TGCGCCAGCAGGTGGGGAGACACCGGGGAGCTGTTTTTT. The encoded protein is CASRWGDTGELFF.

The chain is built from TRBV7-2 and TRBJ2-3, with 8 positions matching TRBD2. V dropped 1 base and J dropped 5; count of bases not matched to a gene: 8. The germline V gene encodes CDR1 SGHTA and CDR2 FQGNSA. The CDR3 consists of 16 residues. For the CDR3, the DNA is TGTGCCAGCAGCTTAGATCGGCGGGGGGTCAAAGATACGCAGTATTTT. This codes for CASSLDRRGVKDTQYF.

The chain carries TRBV20-1 and TRBJ1-5; TRBD1 aligns across 7 bases. Trimming at V came to 4 bases and at J to 4 bases, leaving 4 bases not matched to a gene. The CDR3 has 13 residues. CDR1 DFQATT and CDR2 SNEGSKA come from the germline V gene (reference sequence). DNA for the CDR3: TGCAGTGCTATCGACAGGGAGAATCAGCCCCAGCATTTT. As protein: CSAIDRENQPQHF.